This T cell receptor (beta chain) comes out of a study of cytomegalovirus exposure and HLA in healthy donors. Primers included in the PCR were 60 Vbeta and 13 Jbeta primers. This table comes from immunoSEQ multiplex PCR, and its TCRdb copy is limited to in-frame clones, with some not included. The table lists around 150,000 clones, just under 90% of them singletons. V lost 0 bases and J lost 4, with 14 bases in between. The CDR3 extends over 15 amino acids. Looked up from germline, CDR1 is SGDLS and CDR2 is YYNGEE. The chain couples TRBV9 to TRBJ2-7; D is perhaps TRBD2 (5 bases). The sequence came from a woman aged 25 to 39 in good health and CMV-seronegative. Sequenced material: PBMCs. CDR3 in amino acids: CASSVGDPSGYEQYF. The CDR3 region has the DNA TGTGCCAGCAGCGTAGGCGATCCGAGCGGTTACGAGCAGTACTTC.